This T cell receptor (beta chain) was documented in a study of human T cells and chemical hapten exposure. MiXCR, applied by TCRdb to the RACE reads, yields one record per CDR3 protein. The sample holds 95,000 or so distinct CDR3 sequences, roughly a tenth seen once. The sample holds many counts of this clonotype. The V and J ends lost 3 bases and 8 bases, in that order; junction bases with no gene match: 6. Germline CDR1 reads SQVTM; CDR2 reads ANQGSEA. The CDR3 sequence is 13 residues long. The time point was: patch test 1, 2 weeks after DPC sensitization. The sample's treatment: therapeutic diphenylcyclopropenone sensitization with weekly scalp DPC.

The sequence derives from a man aged 40-55 years with alopecia areata. Some clones in this sample may be carry-over from other donors' samples. The sample was whole blood, taken in connection with sensitization to the hapten diphenylcyclopropenone (DPC). This rearrangement joins TRBV29-1 to TRBJ1-4; the match to TRBD1 covers 7 bases. The CDR3 region has the DNA TGCAGCGTTGATCTGGGACAGTCGGAAAAACTGTTTTTT. Residues: CSVDLGQSEKLFF. Looking up the rest from reference TRBV29-1 and TRBJ1-4 gives the full variable domain: SAVISQKPSRDICQRGTSLTIQCQVDSQVTMMFWYRQQPGQSLTLIATANQGSEATYESGFVIDKFPISRPNLTFSTLTVSNMSPEDSSIYLCSVDLGQSEKLFFGSGTQLSVL.